A selection of T cell receptor beta chains follows, all from one sample in a study of molecular identifiers for immune sequencing clone quantification. TCRdb reanalysed the PCR reads using MiXCR and keeps one entry per CDR3 protein. The sample has about 36,000 distinct CDR3 sequences; roughly 20% are singletons. Material for sequencing was naive CD8+ T cells from blood, with Jurkat cell RNA spiked in. These TCRs come from a human donor in good health. Some libraries in this study had Jurkat cell RNA spiked in. CDR3s include the opening cysteine and the closing phenylalanine or tryptophan. Each record gives: V gene, J gene, D gene, clone size, CDR3 protein, CDR3 DNA. A D gene is named only where the DNA matches it firmly. Size values are once, few and many counts, or a class for expanded clones, and some rows have none.

v_gene: TRBV27
j_gene: TRBJ2-5
d_gene: NA
abundance: NA
CDR3aa: CASSLLAPRGQGETQYF
CDR3nt: TGTGCCAGCAGTTTATTGGCCCCTCGGGGTCAGGGGGAGACCCAGTACTTC

v_gene: TRBV11-2
j_gene: TRBJ2-5
d_gene: NA
abundance: many
CDR3aa: CASSSSPDNRQETQYF
CDR3nt: TGTGCCAGCAGCTCAAGTCCGGACAATCGGCAAGAGACCCAGTACTTC

v_gene: TRBV7-9
j_gene: TRBJ1-1
d_gene: TRBD1
abundance: few
CDR3aa: CASSPTGRHTEAFF
CDR3nt: TGTGCCAGCAGCCCGACAGGGAGGCACACTGAAGCTTTCTTT

v_gene: TRBV5-1
j_gene: TRBJ2-2
d_gene: NA
abundance: many
CDR3aa: CASSDRGTGELFF
CDR3nt: TGCGCCAGCAGCGACCGGGGGACCGGGGAGCTGTTTTTT

v_gene: TRBV6-2/TRBV6-3
j_gene: TRBJ2-7
d_gene: NA
abundance: few
CDR3aa: CASSYSQVYTAREQYF
CDR3nt: TGTGCCAGCAGTTACTCCCAGGTCTATACCGCGCGTGAGCAGTACTTC

v_gene: TRBV6-5
j_gene: TRBJ1-2
d_gene: TRBD1
abundance: few
CDR3aa: CASSSTGAANYGYTF
CDR3nt: TGTGCCAGCAGTAGTACAGGGGCAGCTAACTATGGCTACACCTTC

v_gene: TRBV25-1
j_gene: TRBJ2-7
d_gene: NA
abundance: many
CDR3aa: CASSGYEQYF
CDR3nt: TGTGCCAGCTCCGGCTACGAGCAGTACTTC

v_gene: TRBV7-2
j_gene: TRBJ2-5
d_gene: NA
abundance: medium-sized
CDR3aa: CASSFTGGDETQYF
CDR3nt: TGTGCCAGCAGCTTTACAGGGGGGGATGAGACCCAGTACTTC

v_gene: TRBV12-3/TRBV12-4
j_gene: TRBJ1-2
d_gene: TRBD1
abundance: many
CDR3aa: CASTPGTVYGYTF
CDR3nt: TGTGCCAGCACCCCCGGGACAGTCTATGGCTACACCTTC

v_gene: TRBV7-2
j_gene: TRBJ2-5
d_gene: NA
abundance: many
CDR3aa: CASSLGDGETQYF
CDR3nt: TGTGCCAGCAGCTTAGGGGATGGGGAGACCCAGTACTTC

v_gene: TRBV2
j_gene: TRBJ2-7
d_gene: NA
abundance: many
CDR3aa: CASSPQGGSSYEQYF
CDR3nt: TGTGCCAGCAGCCCCCAAGGGGGTAGCTCCTACGAGCAGTACTTC

v_gene: TRBV3-1
j_gene: TRBJ2-3
d_gene: NA
abundance: many
CDR3aa: CASSQVFLIRDSARTDTQYF
CDR3nt: TGTGCCAGCAGCCAAGTATTTCTCATACGGGACTCAGCTCGCACAGATACGCAGTATTTT

v_gene: TRBV6-2/TRBV6-3
j_gene: TRBJ2-1
d_gene: TRBD1
abundance: many
CDR3aa: CASRTGRNEQFF
CDR3nt: TGTGCCAGCCGGACAGGGAGGAATGAGCAGTTCTTC

v_gene: TRBV6-2/TRBV6-3
j_gene: TRBJ2-7
d_gene: TRBD1
abundance: many
CDR3aa: CASRDPGQLHEQYF
CDR3nt: TGTGCCAGCAGAGATCCGGGACAGTTACACGAGCAGTACTTC

v_gene: TRBV20-1
j_gene: TRBJ2-3
d_gene: NA
abundance: many
CDR3aa: CSASWAESSTDTQYF
CDR3nt: TGCAGTGCTAGTTGGGCAGAGTCTAGCACAGATACGCAGTATTTT

v_gene: TRBV9
j_gene: TRBJ2-7
d_gene: NA
abundance: many
CDR3aa: CASSGTDSYEQYF
CDR3nt: TGTGCCAGCAGCGGCACGGACAGCTACGAGCAGTACTTC

v_gene: TRBV7-3
j_gene: TRBJ2-1
d_gene: NA
abundance: NA
CDR3aa: CASSKGYYDEQFF
CDR3nt: TGTGCCAGCAGTAAGGGCTACTACGATGAGCAGTTCTTC

v_gene: TRBV4-3
j_gene: TRBJ1-1
d_gene: NA
abundance: many
CDR3aa: CASSQDWTPGTEAFF
CDR3nt: TGCGCCAGCAGCCAAGATTGGACCCCGGGGACTGAAGCTTTCTTT

v_gene: TRBV29-1
j_gene: TRBJ2-7
d_gene: NA
abundance: many
CDR3aa: CSVEARGDLYEQYF
CDR3nt: TGCAGCGTTGAGGCTAGAGGGGACCTCTACGAGCAGTACTTC

v_gene: TRBV12-3/TRBV12-4
j_gene: TRBJ2-3
d_gene: TRBD2
abundance: medium-sized
CDR3aa: CASKGWGSGSFRADTQYF
CDR3nt: TGTGCCAGCAAGGGGTGGGGTAGCGGGAGTTTCCGCGCAGATACGCAGTATTTT

v_gene: TRBV27
j_gene: TRBJ2-1
d_gene: TRBD2
abundance: many
CDR3aa: CASSLSGRSSYNEQFF
CDR3nt: TGTGCCAGCAGTTTAAGCGGGAGGAGCTCCTACAATGAGCAGTTCTTC

v_gene: TRBV15
j_gene: TRBJ2-3
d_gene: NA
abundance: many
CDR3aa: CATQQGGTDTQYF
CDR3nt: TGTGCCACTCAACAGGGAGGCACAGATACGCAGTATTTT

v_gene: TRBV3-1
j_gene: TRBJ2-6
d_gene: NA
abundance: few
CDR3aa: CASSQVIDVDSGANVLTF
CDR3nt: TGTGCCAGCAGCCAAGTTATTGACGTAGACTCTGGGGCCAACGTCCTGACTTTC

v_gene: TRBV15
j_gene: TRBJ2-1
d_gene: TRBD2
abundance: many
CDR3aa: CATSRETSGPYNEQFF
CDR3nt: TGTGCCACCAGCAGAGAGACTAGCGGACCCTACAATGAGCAGTTCTTC

v_gene: TRBV4-2
j_gene: TRBJ2-2
d_gene: TRBD2
abundance: many
CDR3aa: CASSQVGAELAGDTGELFF
CDR3nt: TGTGCCAGCAGCCAAGTAGGTGCAGAACTAGCGGGAGACACCGGGGAGCTGTTTTTT

v_gene: TRBV5-6
j_gene: TRBJ2-7
d_gene: NA
abundance: once
CDR3aa: CANSLGESNHEQYF
CDR3nt: TGTGCCAACAGCTTAGGAGAGTCTAACCACGAGCAGTACTTC

v_gene: TRBV6-2/TRBV6-3
j_gene: TRBJ1-3
d_gene: NA
abundance: many
CDR3aa: CASMRRDVSGNTIYF
CDR3nt: TGTGCCAGCATGCGGCGGGACGTCTCTGGAAACACCATATATTTT

v_gene: TRBV5-6
j_gene: TRBJ2-1
d_gene: TRBD1
abundance: many
CDR3aa: CASSLGTGAEQFF
CDR3nt: TGTGCCAGCAGCTTGGGGACAGGGGCTGAGCAGTTCTTC

v_gene: TRBV9
j_gene: TRBJ2-4
d_gene: TRBD1
abundance: many
CDR3aa: CASSAGTGSAKNIQYF
CDR3nt: TGTGCCAGCAGCGCTGGGACAGGGTCTGCCAAAAACATTCAGTACTTC

v_gene: TRBV20-1
j_gene: TRBJ2-7
d_gene: NA
abundance: NA
CDR3aa: CSARGTATSYEQYF
CDR3nt: TGCAGTGCTAGAGGGACAGCAACTTCCTACGAGCAGTACTTC

v_gene: TRBV5-6
j_gene: TRBJ2-5
d_gene: NA
abundance: NA
CDR3aa: CASSFGSQETQYF
CDR3nt: TGTGCCAGCAGCTTCGGGTCCCAAGAGACCCAGTACTTC

v_gene: TRBV5-1
j_gene: TRBJ2-1
d_gene: NA
abundance: many
CDR3aa: CASSGGLNNEQFF
CDR3nt: TGCGCCAGCAGCGGCGGACTCAACAATGAGCAGTTCTTC

v_gene: TRBV5-5
j_gene: TRBJ1-1
d_gene: NA
abundance: NA
CDR3aa: CASSLVIYTEAFF
CDR3nt: TGTGCCAGCAGCTTGGTTATATACACTGAAGCTTTCTTT

v_gene: TRBV10-2
j_gene: TRBJ2-1
d_gene: NA
abundance: many
CDR3aa: CASSDGLPYNEQFF
CDR3nt: TGCGCCAGCAGTGATGGCCTCCCTTACAATGAGCAGTTCTTC

v_gene: TRBV7-2
j_gene: TRBJ1-5
d_gene: NA
abundance: many
CDR3aa: CASSSDTPLSNQPQHF
CDR3nt: TGTGCCAGCAGCTCGGACACCCCACTAAGCAATCAGCCCCAGCATTTT

v_gene: TRBV29-1
j_gene: TRBJ1-1
d_gene: NA
abundance: many
CDR3aa: CSVSQALTEAFF
CDR3nt: TGCAGCGTTTCACAGGCTCTCACTGAAGCTTTCTTT

v_gene: TRBV15
j_gene: TRBJ2-3
d_gene: NA
abundance: many
CDR3aa: CATSWGGSTDTQYF
CDR3nt: TGTGCCACCAGCTGGGGCGGGAGCACAGATACGCAGTATTTT

v_gene: TRBV7-9
j_gene: TRBJ2-7
d_gene: NA
abundance: NA
CDR3aa: CASSLDGDNSYEQYF
CDR3nt: TGTGCCAGCAGCTTAGACGGGGACAACTCCTACGAGCAGTACTTC

v_gene: TRBV18
j_gene: TRBJ2-5
d_gene: TRBD1
abundance: many
CDR3aa: CASSPPQGPMETQYF
CDR3nt: TGTGCCAGCTCACCACCACAGGGGCCCATGGAGACCCAGTACTTC

v_gene: TRBV4-3
j_gene: TRBJ2-7
d_gene: TRBD1
abundance: many
CDR3aa: CASSQVGQGLYEQYF
CDR3nt: TGCGCCAGCAGCCAAGTAGGACAGGGGCTCTACGAGCAGTACTTC

v_gene: TRBV28
j_gene: TRBJ1-2
d_gene: NA
abundance: many
CDR3aa: CASSLGRDWSGYTF
CDR3nt: TGTGCCAGCAGTTTGGGCAGGGATTGGTCTGGCTACACCTTC

v_gene: TRBV6-5
j_gene: TRBJ2-7
d_gene: TRBD2
abundance: many
CDR3aa: CASSYGTSVHEQYF
CDR3nt: TGTGCCAGCAGTTACGGGACTAGCGTACACGAGCAGTACTTC

v_gene: TRBV7-9
j_gene: TRBJ2-5
d_gene: NA
abundance: few
CDR3aa: CASSLVGYQETQYF
CDR3nt: TGTGCCAGCAGCTTGGTCGGGTACCAAGAGACCCAGTACTTC

v_gene: TRBV4-3
j_gene: TRBJ2-7
d_gene: TRBD1
abundance: NA
CDR3aa: CASSQERDRALYEQYF
CDR3nt: TGCGCCAGCAGCCAGGAACGGGACAGGGCTCTTTACGAGCAGTACTTC

v_gene: TRBV28
j_gene: TRBJ2-7
d_gene: TRBD2
abundance: many
CDR3aa: CASSEQRGMGLAGFYEQYF
CDR3nt: TGTGCCAGCAGTGAACAACGGGGAATGGGGCTAGCGGGGTTCTACGAGCAGTACTTC

v_gene: TRBV19
j_gene: TRBJ1-5
d_gene: TRBD1
abundance: NA
CDR3aa: CASADRGGQPQHF
CDR3nt: TGTGCCAGTGCTGACAGGGGGGGTCAGCCCCAGCATTTT

v_gene: TRBV7-9
j_gene: TRBJ2-4
d_gene: TRBD1
abundance: many
CDR3aa: CASSEQTGVKNIQYF
CDR3nt: TGTGCCAGCAGCGAACAGACAGGGGTCAAAAACATTCAGTACTTC

v_gene: TRBV13
j_gene: TRBJ2-3
d_gene: NA
abundance: many
CDR3aa: CASSSGHTQYF
CDR3nt: TGTGCCAGCAGCTCCGGGCATACGCAGTATTTT

v_gene: TRBV6-2/TRBV6-3
j_gene: TRBJ2-1
d_gene: NA
abundance: medium-sized
CDR3aa: CASSYFAGTYNEQFF
CDR3nt: TGTGCCAGCAGTTACTTTGCGGGAACCTACAATGAGCAGTTCTTC

v_gene: TRBV4-3
j_gene: TRBJ2-3
d_gene: NA
abundance: many
CDR3aa: CASSQEGRGTDTQYF
CDR3nt: TGCGCCAGCAGCCAAGAAGGAAGGGGCACAGATACGCAGTATTTT

v_gene: TRBV11-2
j_gene: TRBJ2-1
d_gene: TRBD2
abundance: few
CDR3aa: CASSFFAPTEGGRRWFF
CDR3nt: TGTGCCAGCAGCTTTTTTGCCCCCACAGAAGGCGGGAGAAGATGGTTCTTC

v_gene: TRBV27
j_gene: TRBJ1-4
d_gene: NA
abundance: NA
CDR3aa: CASSFSSGWRLGDEKLFF
CDR3nt: TGTGCCAGCAGTTTTAGCTCAGGATGGCGATTAGGGGATGAAAAACTGTTTTTT

v_gene: TRBV12-3/TRBV12-4
j_gene: TRBJ2-1
d_gene: NA
abundance: many
CDR3aa: CASSLTGNEQFF
CDR3nt: TGTGCCAGCAGTTTAACGGGGAATGAGCAGTTCTTC

v_gene: TRBV29-1
j_gene: TRBJ2-5
d_gene: NA
abundance: many
CDR3aa: CSVLQETQYF
CDR3nt: TGCAGCGTTCTACAAGAGACCCAGTACTTC

v_gene: TRBV4-3
j_gene: TRBJ2-7
d_gene: TRBD2
abundance: many
CDR3aa: CASSPASGGSGSSYEQYF
CDR3nt: TGCGCCAGCAGTCCCGCTTCTGGGGGTAGCGGGAGTTCCTACGAGCAGTACTTC

v_gene: TRBV9
j_gene: TRBJ1-2
d_gene: TRBD1
abundance: few
CDR3aa: CASSEGTGGYYGYTF
CDR3nt: TGTGCCAGCAGCGAGGGGACAGGGGGGTACTATGGCTACACCTTC

v_gene: TRBV4-3
j_gene: TRBJ2-1
d_gene: NA
abundance: many
CDR3aa: CASSQSQRIYNEQFF
CDR3nt: TGCGCCAGCAGCCAATCCCAGCGTATCTACAATGAGCAGTTCTTC

v_gene: TRBV29-1
j_gene: TRBJ2-5
d_gene: NA
abundance: many
CDR3aa: CSATLDRPETQYF
CDR3nt: TGCAGCGCCACTCTAGACAGGCCGGAGACCCAGTACTTC

v_gene: TRBV11-2
j_gene: TRBJ2-2
d_gene: NA
abundance: NA
CDR3aa: CATGRGVTGELFF
CDR3nt: TGTGCAACCGGCAGGGGTGTTACCGGGGAGCTGTTTTTT